The 3 T cell receptor beta chains presented below share a single source sample, sequenced in a study of T cells in women clearing cervical HPV infection. Sequencing used immunoSEQ multiplex PCR; TCRdb keeps in-frame clones, though not all of them. This listing includes some 32,000 clones. The sequencing input was blood buffy coat. The receptors were gathered from a woman between 18 and 70 years old with a cervical HPV16 infection that either progressed to CIN3+ or cleared (not recorded which).

This clone registers medium-sized by frequency. The sequenced fragment ends 3 residues before the CDR3 boundary, so the rest is inferred from the germline J gene. The chain employs TRBV14 and TRBJ1-4, with 7 bases fitting TRBD1. The trim removed 0 bases at V and 8 bases at J, leaving 12 bases unmatched. Germline V gene lookup returns CDR1 SGHDN and CDR2 FVKESK. This CDR3 spans 17 amino acids. CDR3 region: CASSQEIGTAQGEKLFF. The part of the CDR3 DNA that was read is TGTGCCAGCAGCCAAGAAATCGGGACAGCGCAAGGCGAAAAA.

As regards this clone: The sequence runs out 3 residues before the end of the CDR3; the remainder is reconstructed from the germline J gene. This sequence joins TRBV5-5 and TRBJ2-4; a weak D match, TRBD2 (6 bases). The CDR3 spans 14 residues. Germline CDR1 reads SGHKS; CDR2 reads YYEKEE (reference sequence). V was pared by 3 bases and J by 6 bases, with 13 bases between. CDR3: CASSYDKEGNIQYF. The CDR3 bases that were read are TGTGCCAGCAGCTACGACAAGGAGGGAAACATT.

Note on this clone: The read comes to an end 3 residues before the CDR3 does, leaving the germline J gene to fill in the end. This chain uses TRBV20-1 with TRBJ1-5; 8 bases align to TRBD1. Trimming cost V 3 bases and J 5 bases; bases outside gene matches: 9. Germline V gives CDR1 DFQATT, CDR2 SNEGSKA (reference sequence). This CDR3 region has 15 residues. CDR3 bases read: TGCAGTGCTAGTCCCGGACAGGGTTTTTATCAGCCC. Amino acids: CSASPGQGFYQP. The whole CDR3 protein is CSASPGQGFYQPQHF.